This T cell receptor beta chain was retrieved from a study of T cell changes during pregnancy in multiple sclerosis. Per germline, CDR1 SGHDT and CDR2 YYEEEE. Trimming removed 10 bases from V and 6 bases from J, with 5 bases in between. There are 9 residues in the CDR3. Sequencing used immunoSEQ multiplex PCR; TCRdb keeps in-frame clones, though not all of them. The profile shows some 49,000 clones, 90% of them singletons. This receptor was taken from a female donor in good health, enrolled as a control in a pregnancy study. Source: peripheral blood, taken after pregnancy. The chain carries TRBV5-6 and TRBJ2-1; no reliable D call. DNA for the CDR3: TGTGCCGGAGTCAATGAGCAGTTCTTC. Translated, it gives CAGVNEQFF.